This T cell receptor beta chain was identified during a study of lymphopenia after photon versus proton radiotherapy. A word on this clone: Its antigen is still unknown.

Some clones are missing from TCRdb's copy, which holds only in-frame ones; the method was immunoSEQ multiplex PCR. The table has 150,000 or so clones, less than 90% seen once. Points from the study as a whole: Under photons, naive T cells and diversity fell while effector/memory populations rose. After lymphocyte nadir, photon-treated repertoires showed oligoclonal expansion, especially CD8+ Temra.

This CDR3 comprises 13 residues. Unmatched junction bases numbered 4, after V lost 5 bases and J lost 7 bases. The germline V gene encodes CDR1 MNHEY and CDR2 SMNVEV (reference sequence). This sequence originates from a man aged 50-59 years with gastric cancer. The specimen was peripheral blood, collected from a patient treated with photon-based radiotherapy. This chain connects TRBV27 to TRBJ2-2; 7 nucleotides match TRBD1. In DNA, the CDR3 is TGTGCCAGCAGTCTCAACAGGGGCGGGGAGCTGTTTTTT. Amino acid sequence: CASSLNRGGELFF.